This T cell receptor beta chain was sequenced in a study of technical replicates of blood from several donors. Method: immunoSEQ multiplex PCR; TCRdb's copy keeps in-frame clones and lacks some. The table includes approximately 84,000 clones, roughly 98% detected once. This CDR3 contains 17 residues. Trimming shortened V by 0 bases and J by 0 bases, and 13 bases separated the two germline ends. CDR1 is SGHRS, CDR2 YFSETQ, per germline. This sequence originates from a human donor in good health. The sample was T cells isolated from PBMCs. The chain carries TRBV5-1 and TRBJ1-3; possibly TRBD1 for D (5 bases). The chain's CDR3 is CASSLERGGSSGNTIYF. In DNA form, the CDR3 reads TGCGCCAGCAGCTTGGAGCGGGGGGGGAGCTCTGGAAACACCATATATTTT.